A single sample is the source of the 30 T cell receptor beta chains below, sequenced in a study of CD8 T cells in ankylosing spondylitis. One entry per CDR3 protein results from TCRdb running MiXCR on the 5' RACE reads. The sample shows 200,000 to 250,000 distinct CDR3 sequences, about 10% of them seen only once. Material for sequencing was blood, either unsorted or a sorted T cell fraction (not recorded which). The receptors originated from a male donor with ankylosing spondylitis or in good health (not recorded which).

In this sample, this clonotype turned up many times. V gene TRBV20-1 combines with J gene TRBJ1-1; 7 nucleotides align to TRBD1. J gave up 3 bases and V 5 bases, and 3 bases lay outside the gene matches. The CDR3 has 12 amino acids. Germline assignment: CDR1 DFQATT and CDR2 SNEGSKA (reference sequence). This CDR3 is CSAFQGDTEAFF. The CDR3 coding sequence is TGCAGTGCTTTTCAGGGGGACACTGAAGCTTTCTTT.

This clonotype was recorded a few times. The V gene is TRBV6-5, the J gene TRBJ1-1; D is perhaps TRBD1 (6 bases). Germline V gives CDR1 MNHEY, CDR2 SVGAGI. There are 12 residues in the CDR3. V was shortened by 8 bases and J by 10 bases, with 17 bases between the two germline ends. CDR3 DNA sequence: TGTGCCAGCGCCCAGCCCAGGGGATCAGCTTTCTTT. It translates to CASAQPRGSAFF.

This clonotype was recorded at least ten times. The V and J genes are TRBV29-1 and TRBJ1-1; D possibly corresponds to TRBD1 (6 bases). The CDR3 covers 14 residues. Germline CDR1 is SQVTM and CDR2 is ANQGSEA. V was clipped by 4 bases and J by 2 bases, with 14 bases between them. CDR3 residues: CSVVRGAENTEAFF. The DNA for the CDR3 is TGCAGCGTTGTACGGGGGGCTGAAAACACTGAAGCTTTCTTT.

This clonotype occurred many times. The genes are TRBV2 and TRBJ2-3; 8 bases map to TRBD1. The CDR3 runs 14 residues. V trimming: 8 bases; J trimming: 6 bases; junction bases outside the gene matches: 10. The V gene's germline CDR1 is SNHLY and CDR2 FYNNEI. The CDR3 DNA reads TGTGCCAGCGGATTCAGGGGGCGCGGGGATACGCAGTATTTT. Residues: CASGFRGRGDTQYF.

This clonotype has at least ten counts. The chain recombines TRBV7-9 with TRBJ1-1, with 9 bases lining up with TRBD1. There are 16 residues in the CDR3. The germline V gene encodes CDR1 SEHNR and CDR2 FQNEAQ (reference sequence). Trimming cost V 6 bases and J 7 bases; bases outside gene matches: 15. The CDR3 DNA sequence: TGTGCCAGCAGATCCGGGACAGGGTCTGGAAAGGGTGAAGCTTTCTTT. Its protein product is CASRSGTGSGKGEAFF.

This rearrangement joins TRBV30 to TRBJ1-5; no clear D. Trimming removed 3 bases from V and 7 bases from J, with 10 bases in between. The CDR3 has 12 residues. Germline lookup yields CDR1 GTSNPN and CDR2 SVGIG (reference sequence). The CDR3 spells CAWSRYSQPQHF. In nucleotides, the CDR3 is TGTGCCTGGAGCAGGTATTCCCAGCCCCAGCATTTT.

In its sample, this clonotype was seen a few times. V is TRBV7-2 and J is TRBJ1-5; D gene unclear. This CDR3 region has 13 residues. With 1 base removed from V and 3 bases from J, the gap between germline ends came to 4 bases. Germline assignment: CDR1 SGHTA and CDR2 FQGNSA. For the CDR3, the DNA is TGTGCCAGCAGCTTAGACCCCAATCAGCCCCAGCATTTT. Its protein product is CASSLDPNQPQHF.

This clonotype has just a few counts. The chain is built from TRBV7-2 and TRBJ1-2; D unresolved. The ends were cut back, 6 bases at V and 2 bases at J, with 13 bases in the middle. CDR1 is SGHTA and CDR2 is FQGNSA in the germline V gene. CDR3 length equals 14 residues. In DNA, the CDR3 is TGTGCCAGCAGACTCATGTCCGCAAACTATGGCTACACCTTC. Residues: CASRLMSANYGYTF.

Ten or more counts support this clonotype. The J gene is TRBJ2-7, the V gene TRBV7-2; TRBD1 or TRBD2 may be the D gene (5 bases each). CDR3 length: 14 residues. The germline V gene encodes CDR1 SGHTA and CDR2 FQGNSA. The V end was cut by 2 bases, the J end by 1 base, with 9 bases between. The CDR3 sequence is CASSLTEGSYEQYF. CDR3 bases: TGTGCCAGCAGCTTAACTGAGGGGTCCTACGAGCAGTACTTC.

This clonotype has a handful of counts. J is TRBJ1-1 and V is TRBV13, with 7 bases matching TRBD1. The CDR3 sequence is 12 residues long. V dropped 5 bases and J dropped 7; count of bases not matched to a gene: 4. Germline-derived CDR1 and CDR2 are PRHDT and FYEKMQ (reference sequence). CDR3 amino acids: CASSRRDSEAFF. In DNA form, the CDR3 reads TGTGCCAGCAGCCGCAGGGACAGTGAAGCTTTCTTT.

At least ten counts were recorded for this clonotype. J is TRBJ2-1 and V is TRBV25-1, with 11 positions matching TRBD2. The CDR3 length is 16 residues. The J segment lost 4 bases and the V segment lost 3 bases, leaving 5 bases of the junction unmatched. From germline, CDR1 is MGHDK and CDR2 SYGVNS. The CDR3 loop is CASSDGLAGGYNEQFF. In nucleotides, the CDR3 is TGTGCCAGCAGTGATGGACTAGCGGGCGGATACAATGAGCAGTTCTTC.

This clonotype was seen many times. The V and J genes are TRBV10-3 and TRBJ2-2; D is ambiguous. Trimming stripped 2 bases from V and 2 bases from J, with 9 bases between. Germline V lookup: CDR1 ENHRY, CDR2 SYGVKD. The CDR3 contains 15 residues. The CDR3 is CAISEPRANTGELFF. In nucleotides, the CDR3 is TGTGCCATCAGTGAGCCTCGGGCAAACACCGGGGAGCTGTTTTTT.

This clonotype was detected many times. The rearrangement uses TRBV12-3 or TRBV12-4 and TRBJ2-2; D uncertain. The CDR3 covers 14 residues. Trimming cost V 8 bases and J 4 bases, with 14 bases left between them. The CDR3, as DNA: TGTGCCAGCGAAAAGGGTCCAGGCACCGGGGAGCTGTTTTTT. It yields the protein CASEKGPGTGELFF.

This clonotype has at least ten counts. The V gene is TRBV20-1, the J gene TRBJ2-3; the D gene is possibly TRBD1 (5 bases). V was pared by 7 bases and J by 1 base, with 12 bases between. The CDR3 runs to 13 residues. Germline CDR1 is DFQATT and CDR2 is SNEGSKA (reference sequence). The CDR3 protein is CSGLQVGTDTQYF. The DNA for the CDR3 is TGCAGTGGGTTACAGGTTGGCACAGATACGCAGTATTTT.

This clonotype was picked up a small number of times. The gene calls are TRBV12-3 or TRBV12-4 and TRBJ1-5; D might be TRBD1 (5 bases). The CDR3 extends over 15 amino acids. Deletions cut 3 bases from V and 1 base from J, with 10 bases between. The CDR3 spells CASSFRVGSNQPQHF. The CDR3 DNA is TGTGCCAGCAGTTTCAGGGTGGGGAGCAATCAGCCCCAGCATTTT.

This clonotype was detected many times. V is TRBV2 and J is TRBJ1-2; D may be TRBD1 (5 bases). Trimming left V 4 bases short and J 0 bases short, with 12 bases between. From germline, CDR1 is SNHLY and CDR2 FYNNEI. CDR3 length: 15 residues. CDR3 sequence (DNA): TGTGCCAGCAGTGTACAGGTCGCGGCTAACTATGGCTACACCTTC. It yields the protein CASSVQVAANYGYTF.

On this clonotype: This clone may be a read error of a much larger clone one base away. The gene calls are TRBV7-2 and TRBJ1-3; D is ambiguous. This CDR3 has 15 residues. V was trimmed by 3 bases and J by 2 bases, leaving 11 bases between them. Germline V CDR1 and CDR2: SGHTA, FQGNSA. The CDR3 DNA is TGTGCCAGCAGCTTCCTTGGGAACCCTGGAAACACCATATATTTT. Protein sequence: CASSFLGNPGNTIYF.

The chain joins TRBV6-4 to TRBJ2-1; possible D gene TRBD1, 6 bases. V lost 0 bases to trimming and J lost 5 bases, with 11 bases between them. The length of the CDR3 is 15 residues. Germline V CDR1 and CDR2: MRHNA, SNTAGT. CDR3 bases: TGTGCCAGCAGTGACTCGACAGGCGCCCACAATGAGCAGTTCTTC. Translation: CASSDSTGAHNEQFF.

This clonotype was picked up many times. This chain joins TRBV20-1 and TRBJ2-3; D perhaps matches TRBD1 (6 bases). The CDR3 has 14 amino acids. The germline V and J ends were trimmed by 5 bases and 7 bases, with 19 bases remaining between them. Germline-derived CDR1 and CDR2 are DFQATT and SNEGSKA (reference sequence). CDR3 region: CSAEGDAGVNTQYF. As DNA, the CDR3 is TGCAGTGCTGAGGGGGACGCAGGAGTGAATACGCAGTATTTT.

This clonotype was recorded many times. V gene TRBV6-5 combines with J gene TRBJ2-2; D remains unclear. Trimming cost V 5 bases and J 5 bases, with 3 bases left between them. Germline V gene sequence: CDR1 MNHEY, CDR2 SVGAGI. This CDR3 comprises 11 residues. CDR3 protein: CASSRTGELFF. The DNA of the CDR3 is TGTGCCAGCAGTCGGACCGGGGAGCTGTTTTTT.

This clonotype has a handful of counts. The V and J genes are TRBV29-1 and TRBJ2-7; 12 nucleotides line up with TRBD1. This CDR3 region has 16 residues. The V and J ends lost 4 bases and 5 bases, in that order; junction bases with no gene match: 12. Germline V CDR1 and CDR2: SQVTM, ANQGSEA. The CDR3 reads CSVGGTGGFLLNEQYF. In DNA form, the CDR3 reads TGCAGCGTTGGGGGGACAGGGGGCTTCCTATTGAACGAGCAGTACTTC.

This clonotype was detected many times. The CDR3 DNA is TGTGCCAGCAGCGTAGGCGGACAGGGATTCAATGAGCAGTTCTTC. This codes for CASSVGGQGFNEQFF. The J gene is TRBJ2-1, the V gene TRBV9, with 8 nucleotides matching TRBD1. Germline V gives CDR1 SGDLS, CDR2 YYNGEE. CDR3 length: 15 amino acids. Unmatched junction bases numbered 5, after V lost 0 bases and J lost 6 bases.

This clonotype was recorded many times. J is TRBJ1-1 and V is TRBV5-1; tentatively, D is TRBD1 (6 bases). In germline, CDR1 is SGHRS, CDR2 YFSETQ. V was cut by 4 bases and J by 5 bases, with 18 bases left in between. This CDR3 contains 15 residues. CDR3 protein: CASSPPTGAGTEAFF. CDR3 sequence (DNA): TGCGCCAGCAGCCCTCCGACGGGGGCCGGTACTGAAGCTTTCTTT.

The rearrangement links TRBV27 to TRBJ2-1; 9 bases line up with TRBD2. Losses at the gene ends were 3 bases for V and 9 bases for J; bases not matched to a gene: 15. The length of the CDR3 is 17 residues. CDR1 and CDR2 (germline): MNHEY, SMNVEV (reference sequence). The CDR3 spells CASSFLRGGGGAAEQFF. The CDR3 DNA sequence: TGTGCCAGCAGTTTTCTTAGAGGGGGCGGGGGGGCCGCTGAGCAGTTCTTC.

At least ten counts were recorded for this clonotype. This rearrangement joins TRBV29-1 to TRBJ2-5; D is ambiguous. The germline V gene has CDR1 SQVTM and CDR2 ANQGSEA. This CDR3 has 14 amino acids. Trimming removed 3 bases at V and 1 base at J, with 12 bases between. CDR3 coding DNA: TGCAGCGTTGACTTCGAGAAGTTCCAAGAGACCCAGTACTTC. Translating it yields CSVDFEKFQETQYF.

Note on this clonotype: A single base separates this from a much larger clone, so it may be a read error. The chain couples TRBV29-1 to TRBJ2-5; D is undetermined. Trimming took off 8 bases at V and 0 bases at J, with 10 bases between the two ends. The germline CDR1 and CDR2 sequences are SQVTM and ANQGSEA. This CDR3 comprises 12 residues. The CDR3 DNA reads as TGCAGCATTGCAACGAACCAAGAGACCCAGTACTTC. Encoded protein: CSIATNQETQYF. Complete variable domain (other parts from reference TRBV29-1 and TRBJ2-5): SAVISQKPSRDICQRGTSLTIQCQVDSQVTMMFWYRQQPGQSLTLIATANQGSEATYESGFVIDKFPISRPNLTFSTLTVSNMSPEDSSIYLCSIATNQETQYFGPGTRLLVL.

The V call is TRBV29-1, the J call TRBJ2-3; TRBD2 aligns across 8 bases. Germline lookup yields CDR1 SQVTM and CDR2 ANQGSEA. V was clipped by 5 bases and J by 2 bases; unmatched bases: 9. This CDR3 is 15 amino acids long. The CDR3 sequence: CSVTTGGLFTDTQYF. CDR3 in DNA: TGCAGCGTTACCACGGGGGGGCTGTTCACAGATACGCAGTATTTT.

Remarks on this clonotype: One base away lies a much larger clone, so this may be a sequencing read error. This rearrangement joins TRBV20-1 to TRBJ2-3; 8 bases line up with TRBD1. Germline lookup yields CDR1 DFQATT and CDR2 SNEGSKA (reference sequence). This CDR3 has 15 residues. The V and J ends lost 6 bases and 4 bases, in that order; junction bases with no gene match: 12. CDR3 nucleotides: TGCAGTGCCGGTCCCTCGACAGGGGCTTCAGATACGCAGTATTTT. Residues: CSAGPSTGASDTQYF.

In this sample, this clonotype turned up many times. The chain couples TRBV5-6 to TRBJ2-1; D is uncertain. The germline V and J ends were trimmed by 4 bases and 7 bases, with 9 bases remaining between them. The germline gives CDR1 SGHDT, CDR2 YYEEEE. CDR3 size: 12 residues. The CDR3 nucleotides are TGTGCCAGCAGCGCCAGCCGGAATGAGCAGTTCTTC. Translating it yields CASSASRNEQFF.

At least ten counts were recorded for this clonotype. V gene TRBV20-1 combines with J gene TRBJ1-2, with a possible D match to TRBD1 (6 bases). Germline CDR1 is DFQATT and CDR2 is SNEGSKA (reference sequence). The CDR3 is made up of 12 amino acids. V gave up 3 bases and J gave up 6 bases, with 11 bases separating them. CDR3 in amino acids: CSASHSGDGYTF. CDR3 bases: TGCAGTGCTAGTCATTCAGGGGATGGCTACACCTTC.